This is a list of T cell receptor beta chains from one sample in a study of shared clonotypes between healthy human individuals. The repertoire was sequenced with immunoSEQ multiplex PCR; TCRdb's copy has only in-frame clones and lacks some. Of millions of clones listed, about 92% were seen once; the top ten hold under 2%. Sequencing used naive CD8+ T cells from PBMCs. The receptors derive from a man between 18 and 29 years old in good health. Some clones in this sample may be carry-over from other donors' samples. The CDR3 runs from the conserved cysteine through the conserved F or W. The D gene is left open where the match is weak. Size values are once, few and many counts, or a class for expanded clones, and some rows have none.

-	TRBV29-1	TRBJ2-7	-	CSVKGRAYEQYF	TGCAGCGTTAAAGGTAGAGCTTACGAGCAGTACTTC
-	TRBV5-1	TRBJ1-3	-	CASFISGNTIYF	TGCGCCAGTTTCATCTCTGGAAACACCATATATTTT
-	TRBV7-9	TRBJ1-2	-	CASNRDPFYGYTF	TGTGCCAGTAACCGGGACCCATTCTATGGCTACACCTTC
TRBD1	TRBV7-3	TRBJ1-2	-	CASSPRDRLNYGYTF	TGTGCCAGCAGCCCGCGGGACAGACTCAACTATGGCTACACCTTC
-	TRBV19	TRBJ1-1	-	CASSISRGTITEAFF	TGTGCCAGTAGTATTTCGAGGGGTACCATCACTGAAGCTTTCTTT
TRBD1	TRBV4-1	TRBJ1-2	once	CASSLRTGASSNYGYTF	TGCGCCAGCAGCCTACGGACAGGGGCATCGTCGAACTATGGCTACACCTTC
TRBD1	TRBV6-6	TRBJ2-5	-	CASSDRDEEGETQYF	TGTGCCAGCAGTGACAGGGACGAGGAAGGAGAGACCCAGTACTTC
TRBD2	TRBV6-5	TRBJ2-1	-	CASRPGLAGANEQFF	TGTGCCAGCAGACCGGGACTAGCGGGAGCAAATGAGCAGTTCTTC
-	TRBV5-1	TRBJ2-7	-	CASSSAGAYEQYF	TGCGCCAGCAGCTCTGCCGGAGCTTACGAGCAGTACTTC
TRBD2	TRBV28	TRBJ2-7	-	CASSPGLVYEQYF	TGTGCCAGCAGCCCGGGACTAGTCTACGAGCAGTACTTC
TRBD1	TRBV7-9	TRBJ1-2	once	CASSEKDRVDGYTF	TGTGCCAGCAGTGAGAAGGACAGGGTAGATGGCTACACCTTC
TRBD1	TRBV25-1	TRBJ1-1	once	CASSEWGTGIENTEAFF	TGTGCCAGCAGTGAATGGGGGACAGGGATAGAGAACACTGAAGCTTTCTTT
-	TRBV6-5	TRBJ2-1	-	CASSPRDWDNEQFF	TGTGCCAGCAGTCCCCGGGACTGGGACAATGAGCAGTTCTTC
TRBD1	TRBV28	TRBJ1-4	once	CASSLSRTGEDEKLFF	TGTGCCAGCAGTTTATCACGGACAGGGGAAGATGAAAAACTGTTTTTT
-	TRBV10-2	TRBJ2-1	once	CASSELASTMDEQFF	TGCGCCAGCAGTGAGCTGGCTTCAACAATGGATGAGCAGTTCTTC
TRBD1	TRBV7-9	TRBJ2-1	-	CASSPYWDRGLNEQFF	TGTGCCAGCAGCCCGTATTGGGACAGGGGCCTCAATGAGCAGTTCTTC
-	TRBV10-3	TRBJ2-7	many	CAISEGGLNEQYF	TGTGCCATCAGTGAAGGCGGCTTAAACGAGCAGTACTTC
-	TRBV28	TRBJ1-2	-	CASTLRGNYGYTF	TGTGCCAGCACGTTGAGGGGTAACTATGGCTACACCTTC
-	TRBV9	TRBJ2-1	-	CASSVVPSPNEQFF	TGTGCCAGCAGCGTAGTGCCGTCCCCCAATGAGCAGTTCTTC
-	TRBV6-5	TRBJ1-4	-	CASSYSSGKLFF	TGTGCCAGCAGTTACTCCTCCGGAAAACTGTTTTTT
-	TRBV30	TRBJ2-7	-	CAWSRPVGSKSYEQYF	TGTGCCTGGAGTAGACCGGTCGGGAGCAAATCCTACGAGCAGTACTTC
-	TRBV27	TRBJ2-2	few	CASSLNPTVPNTGELFF	TGTGCCAGCAGTTTAAACCCGACAGTCCCGAACACCGGGGAGCTGTTTTTT
TRBD1	TRBV11-3	TRBJ2-7	-	CASSFAGTGYEQYF	TGTGCCAGCAGCTTTGCCGGGACAGGGTACGAGCAGTACTTC
-	TRBV9	TRBJ1-2	few	CASSGWGDGYTF	TGTGCCAGCAGCGGATGGGGCGATGGCTACACCTTC
TRBD2	TRBV7-9	TRBJ2-2	-	CASSLEGLARTGELFF	TGTGCCAGCAGCTTAGAGGGACTAGCGAGGACCGGGGAGCTGTTTTTT
-	TRBV7-9	TRBJ2-1	-	CASSSPAGIDEQFF	TGTGCCAGCAGCTCCCCCGCGGGAATAGATGAGCAGTTCTTC
-	TRBV29-1	TRBJ2-1	-	CSVKMDYNEQFF	TGCAGCGTCAAAATGGACTACAATGAGCAGTTCTTC
-	TRBV5-4	TRBJ2-3	-	CASSLLTRASDTQYF	TGTGCCAGCAGCTTGCTTACCCGAGCCAGCGATACGCAGTATTTT
-	TRBV6-5	TRBJ1-6	-	CATRSGTNSPLHF	TGTGCCACCCGGTCGGGAACTAATTCACCCCTCCACTTT
-	TRBV28	TRBJ1-5	-	CASSLGNTRIQPQHF	TGTGCCAGCAGTTTAGGTAATACGCGAATTCAGCCCCAGCATTTT
-	TRBV15	TRBJ2-7	-	CATSLEGGLPYEQYF	TGTGCCACCAGCTTAGAGGGGGGACTCCCCTACGAGCAGTACTTC
-	TRBV6-5	TRBJ2-2	-	CASTGAATGELFF	TGTGCCAGCACAGGGGCCGCCACCGGGGAGCTGTTTTTT
-	TRBV5-1	TRBJ2-1	-	CASSFPSVYNEQFF	TGCGCCAGCAGCTTCCCTAGCGTCTACAATGAGCAGTTCTTC
TRBD2	TRBV7-8	TRBJ2-7	-	CASSSTKGTSGSTLPYEQYF	TGTGCCAGCAGCTCAACCAAAGGGACTAGCGGGAGTACCCTCCCCTACGAGCAGTACTTC
-	TRBV28	TRBJ1-3	-	CASSFGGDSSGNTIYF	TGTGCCAGCAGTTTCGGAGGAGACAGCTCTGGAAACACCATATATTTT
TRBD2	TRBV28	TRBJ2-7	-	CASSLAGGGGEQYF	TGTGCCAGCAGTTTAGCGGGAGGTGGCGGCGAGCAGTACTTC
TRBD1	TRBV9	TRBJ2-5	-	CASSVGTGQETQYF	TGTGCCAGCAGCGTAGGGACAGGCCAAGAGACCCAGTACTTC
-	TRBV28	TRBJ2-2	once	CASSLQGSGELFF	TGTGCCAGCAGTCTACAGGGTTCCGGGGAGCTGTTTTTT
-	TRBV19	TRBJ1-1	-	CASRHRGTEAFF	TGTGCCAGTAGGCACCGGGGAACTGAAGCTTTCTTT
-	TRBV5-6	TRBJ2-7	-	CASSSGVGEQYF	TGTGCCAGCAGCTCAGGGGTCGGCGAGCAGTACTTC
TRBD1	TRBV2	TRBJ1-2	-	CARRTGNYGYTF	TGTGCCAGGCGGACAGGGAACTATGGCTACACCTTC
TRBD1	TRBV4-2	TRBJ2-3	-	CASSQELQGQADTQYF	TGTGCCAGCAGCCAAGAGTTGCAGGGACAGGCAGATACGCAGTATTTT
-	TRBV27	TRBJ1-1	-	CASSLHDQGATEAFF	TGTGCCAGCAGTTTACATGACCAGGGTGCCACTGAAGCTTTCTTT
TRBD1	TRBV5-6	TRBJ2-2	-	CASSLGQGWATGELFF	TGTGCCAGCAGCTTGGGACAGGGTTGGGCCACCGGGGAGCTGTTTTTT
TRBD1	TRBV18	TRBJ2-7	-	CASSLGTGSNYEQYF	TGTGCCAGCTCACTCGGGACAGGGTCTAACTACGAGCAGTACTTC
-	TRBV6-5	TRBJ2-3	-	CASSPRLTDTQYF	TGTGCCAGCAGCCCTCGTCTCACAGATACGCAGTATTTT
-	TRBV27	TRBJ2-3	-	CASSFRSDTQYF	TGTGCCAGCAGTTTTCGATCCGATACGCAGTATTTT
-	TRBV11-3	TRBJ2-1	-	CASSIPGDEQFF	TGTGCCAGCAGCATCCCTGGTGATGAGCAGTTCTTC